The table lists the clone carrying this TCR beta chain with a few counts. The protocol was immunoSEQ multiplex PCR, while the TCRdb copy is restricted to in-frame clones and leaves out a portion. Of about 87,000 clones listed, roughly 93% are singletons. This record belongs to a study of T cell changes during pregnancy in multiple sclerosis. The ends lost 5 bases at V and 3 bases at J; junction bases unmatched: 6. This CDR3 is built from 15 residues. Germline loops: CDR1 MGHRA, CDR2 YSYEKL. The receptor's source is a female donor in good health, enrolled as a control in a pregnancy study. The starting material was peripheral blood, obtained in the third trimester of pregnancy. The V gene is TRBV4-1, the J gene TRBJ1-5, with TRBD1 identical over 8 bases. The CDR3 region has the DNA TGCGCCAGCAGCACCCGACAGGGGACCAATCAGCCCCAGCATTTT. This translates into CASSTRQGTNQPQHF.